The 25 T cell receptor beta chains given below trace back to one sample, sequenced in a study of blood T cells in healthy people across ages. Then a second PCR, running roughly 7 to 12 cycles, was carried out with a sample-barcoded 5' primer and a J-beta primer mix. TCRdb redid the calling of the 5' RACE reads with MiXCR, one entry per CDR3 protein. The data contain approximately 800,000 distinct CDR3 sequences, about 59% of them singletons. The material sequenced was blood. These receptors were collected from a man aged 25-45 years in good health.

The chain carries TRBV7-2 and TRBJ2-1; D could derive from TRBD1 or TRBD2 (7 bases each). Per germline, CDR1 SGHTA and CDR2 FQGNSA. CDR3 size: 15 residues. V lost 3 bases to trimming and J lost 7 bases, with 16 bases between them. CDR3 sequence (DNA): TGTGCCAGCAGCTTTAGCAGGGGGGGCAGGAATGAGCAGTTCTTC. Amino acid sequence: CASSFSRGGRNEQFF.

V and J are TRBV20-1 and TRBJ2-3, with 13 bases that match TRBD2. The CDR3 has 17 residues. The germline V gene has CDR1 DFQATT and CDR2 SNEGSKA (reference sequence). J lost 0 bases, V lost 6 bases, and 9 bases had no gene match. This CDR3 reads CSARGTSGATSTDTQYF. CDR3 sequence (DNA): TGCAGTGCCCGAGGGACTAGCGGGGCCACTAGCACAGATACGCAGTATTTT.

The chain is built from TRBV20-1 and TRBJ2-5; 11 positions agree with TRBD1. Germline V gene lookup returns CDR1 DFQATT and CDR2 SNEGSKA (reference sequence). V was clipped by 4 bases and J by 3 bases; unmatched bases: 10. This CDR3 comprises 16 residues. CDR3 region: CSAIALGTGGEETQYF. The CDR3 DNA reads TGCAGTGCTATCGCCTTAGGGACAGGGGGTGAAGAGACCCAGTACTTC.

The J gene is TRBJ2-5, the V gene TRBV12-3 or TRBV12-4; D call uncertain. The CDR3 covers 15 residues. The V gene lost 3 bases and the J gene lost 2 bases, with 13 bases spanning the gap. The CDR3 protein is CASSFVSNPQETQYF. The CDR3 coding sequence is TGTGCCAGCAGTTTTGTCAGCAATCCTCAAGAGACCCAGTACTTC.

This clonotype was detected once. One end of the junction does not line up with germline, which may come from a read error. This chain connects TRBV15 to TRBJ2-7; 7 nucleotides match TRBD2. The CDR3 consists of 15 residues. Germline-derived CDR1 and CDR2 are LNHNV and YYDKDF (reference sequence). CDR3 nucleotides: TGCGCCAGCAGCCAAGCGACTAGCAGGGCCTACGAGCAGTACTTC. This codes for CASSQATSRAYEQYF. Drawing the rest from reference TRBV15 and TRBJ2-7, the complete variable domain is DAMVIQNPRYQVTQFGKPVTLSCSQTLNHNVMYWYQQKSSQAPKLLFHYYDKDFNNEADTPDNFQSRRPNTSFCFLDIRSPGLGDTAMYLCASSQATSRAYEQYFGPGTRLTVT.

The table lists this clonotype with a few counts. The chain carries TRBV20-1 and TRBJ2-5; tentative D call: TRBD2 (5 bases). This CDR3 contains 12 residues. V was clipped by 1 base and J by 5 bases, with 8 bases between them. Germline CDR1 DFQATT, CDR2 SNEGSKA (reference sequence). In DNA, the CDR3 is TGCAGTGCTAGAGGTAGCGCGGAGACCCAGTACTTC. Translating it yields CSARGSAETQYF.

The chain links TRBV7-9 to TRBJ2-1; D perhaps matches TRBD2 (5 bases). Trimming removed 3 bases from V and 4 bases from J, with 10 bases in between. The germline V gene has CDR1 SEHNR and CDR2 FQNEAQ (reference sequence). This CDR3 is 14 amino acids long. The CDR3 is CASSFYRGYNEQFF. In nucleotides, the CDR3 is TGTGCCAGCAGCTTTTATCGGGGATACAATGAGCAGTTCTTC.

This clonotype was observed a few times. The chain carries TRBV15 and TRBJ2-7; 11 nucleotides line up with TRBD2. The CDR3 spans 16 residues. Per germline, CDR1 LNHNV and CDR2 YYDKDF (reference sequence). J was trimmed by 4 bases and V by 0 bases; bases with no gene match: 5. The CDR3 here is CATSREGSGGAYEQYF. CDR3 DNA sequence: TGTGCCACCAGCAGAGAGGGTAGCGGGGGGGCTTACGAGCAGTACTTC.

The rearrangement links TRBV11-3 to TRBJ2-3, with D tentatively TRBD1 (5 bases). Germline CDR1 is SGHNT and CDR2 is YENEEA. The CDR3 is made up of 16 amino acids. V was trimmed by 1 base and J by 3 bases, leaving 14 bases between them. CDR3 sequence: CASSLGGVRATDTQYF. The CDR3 DNA reads TGTGCCAGCAGCTTAGGTGGTGTCAGGGCGACAGATACGCAGTATTTT.

The gene calls are TRBV24-1 and TRBJ2-2; perhaps D is TRBD1 or TRBD2 (5 bases each). This CDR3 is 15 amino acids long. Trimming took off 4 bases at V and 6 bases at J, with 14 bases between the two ends. Germline CDR1 and CDR2: KGHDR and SFDVKD. CDR3 DNA: TGTGCCACCAGTGACCCAAGAGGGGCTTCCGGGGAGCTGTTTTTT. Amino acids: CATSDPRGASGELFF.

The chain has TRBV15 and TRBJ2-7; the D is unclear. TRBJ2-5 explains the end of the DNA better; the J call may be wrong. Looked up from germline, CDR1 is LNHNV and CDR2 is YYDKDF (reference sequence). The CDR3 sequence is 12 residues long. CDR3 region: CATSSLEETQYF. DNA of the CDR3: TGTGCCACCAGCAGTCTGGAGGAGACCCAGTACTTC.

The gene calls are TRBV28 and TRBJ2-1, with a weak D call TRBD1 (5 bases). V lost 3 bases, J lost 7 bases, and 10 bases lay in between. Germline V gene lookup returns CDR1 MDHEN and CDR2 SYDVKM. CDR3 size: 13 residues. The CDR3 loop is CASSFGRVNEQFF. The CDR3 DNA reads as TGTGCCAGCAGTTTTGGCAGGGTGAATGAGCAGTTCTTC. Using reference TRBV28 and TRBJ2-1 for the parts outside the CDR3, the full variable domain is DVKVTQSSRYLVKRTGEKVFLECVQDMDHENMFWYRQDPGLGLRLIYFSYDVKMKEKGDIPEGYSVSREKKERFSLILESASTNQTSMYLCASSFGRVNEQFFGPGTRLTVL.

This chain joins TRBV5-6 and TRBJ2-3; TRBD1 is a possible D gene (5 bases). The CDR3 has 14 residues. CDR1 is SGHDT, CDR2 YYEEEE, per germline. V was shortened by 6 bases and J by 0 bases, with 11 bases between the two germline ends. This CDR3 is CASTYGASTDTQYF. CDR3 in DNA: TGTGCCAGCACTTATGGGGCTAGCACAGATACGCAGTATTTT.

J is TRBJ1-5 and V is TRBV3-1, with no clear D. Trimming removed 0 bases from V and 1 base from J, with 7 bases in between. Germline CDR1 is LGHDT and CDR2 is YNNKEL (reference sequence). The CDR3 is 15 residues long. CDR3 region: CASSQDMNSNQPQHF. CDR3 in DNA: TGTGCCAGCAGCCAAGATATGAACAGCAATCAGCCCCAGCATTTT.

J is TRBJ2-7 and V is TRBV24-1; 7 nucleotides agree with TRBD1. Germline V CDR1 and CDR2: KGHDR, SFDVKD. The CDR3 length is 15 residues. J lost 0 bases, V lost 4 bases, and 5 bases had no gene match. The CDR3 DNA reads TGTGCCACCAGTGACGCCGGGACAGACTCCTACGAGCAGTACTTC. Translating it yields CATSDAGTDSYEQYF.

The chain couples TRBV20-1 to TRBJ2-7; D unresolved. Trimming stripped 6 bases from V and 2 bases from J, with 14 bases between. Germline V CDR1 and CDR2: DFQATT, SNEGSKA (reference sequence). This CDR3 spans 13 amino acids. The CDR3 DNA follows: TGCAGTGCAATCCGGGCCCGAGCCTACGAGCAGTACTTC. It yields the protein CSAIRARAYEQYF.

The gene calls are TRBV20-1 and TRBJ2-7; D remains ambiguous. This CDR3 has 14 amino acids. CDR1 and CDR2 from the germline V gene are DFQATT and SNEGSKA (reference sequence). V dropped 4 bases and J dropped 6 bases, with 19 bases sitting between them. The CDR3 sequence is CSATVGTSIGEQYF. Written as DNA, the CDR3 is TGCAGTGCTACGGTCGGAACGTCCATCGGCGAGCAGTACTTC.

The chain employs TRBV10-3 and TRBJ1-1; D gene ambiguous. The germline V and J ends were trimmed by 8 bases and 1 base, with 17 bases remaining between them. The CDR3 runs to 15 residues. CDR1 is ENHRY and CDR2 is SYGVKD in the germline V gene. The CDR3 is CAIRFSPDPNTEAFF. CDR3 DNA sequence: TGTGCCATCCGATTCAGTCCAGATCCGAACACTGAAGCTTTCTTT.

The chain recombines TRBV14 with TRBJ2-5, with 10 bases matching TRBD1. CDR1 is SGHDN, CDR2 FVKESK, per germline. Trimming at V came to 4 bases and at J to 5 bases, leaving 7 bases not matched to a gene. CDR3 length equals 15 residues. The CDR3 DNA sequence: TGTGCCAGCAGCCGGTGGACAGGGGGAGAGGAGACCCAGTACTTC. The encoded protein is CASSRWTGGEETQYF.

The chain joins TRBV14 to TRBJ2-1, with D possibly TRBD2 on 5 matching bases. The CDR3 is made up of 13 amino acids. Trimming removed 1 base from V and 6 bases from J, with 7 bases in between. CDR1 and CDR2 (germline): SGHDN, FVKESK. The CDR3 DNA follows: TGTGCCAGCAGCCAAGGGAGGCTCAATGAGCAGTTCTTC. Translation gives CASSQGRLNEQFF.

The chain has TRBV4-2 and TRBJ1-1; a possible D gene is TRBD1 (5 bases). This CDR3 has 13 amino acids. CDR1 is LGHNA, CDR2 YNFKEQ, per germline. Between the trimmed V and J ends, which lost 4 bases and 3 bases, there was a span of 9 bases. The CDR3 here is CASSPEGDTEAFF. The CDR3 DNA reads TGTGCCAGCAGCCCGGAAGGGGACACTGAAGCTTTCTTT.

The gene calls are TRBV7-8 and TRBJ1-1; TRBD1 matches at 9 bases. The CDR3 has 15 residues. The J segment lost 6 bases and the V segment lost 4 bases, leaving 9 bases of the junction unmatched. Germline V gives CDR1 SGHVS, CDR2 FQNEAQ. CDR3 sequence: CASSYGDRVKAEAFF. The CDR3 DNA is TGTGCCAGCAGCTATGGGGACAGGGTGAAAGCTGAAGCTTTCTTT.

This clonotype was seen only a few times. The V and J genes are TRBV10-3 and TRBJ2-3, with 12 positions matching TRBD2. The CDR3 length is 16 residues. Per germline, CDR1 ENHRY and CDR2 SYGVKD. J was trimmed by 2 bases and V by 6 bases; bases with no gene match: 6. The CDR3 sequence: CAIRSSGGADTDTQYF. Written as DNA, the CDR3 is TGTGCCATCAGATCTAGCGGGGGGGCCGACACAGATACGCAGTATTTT.

CDR3 nucleotide sequence: TGTGCCAGTAGTATGAACGGGTACTCTGGGGCCAACGTCCTGACTTTC. Protein sequence: CASSMNGYSGANVLTF. The rearrangement uses TRBV19 and TRBJ2-6, with no clear D. CDR3 size: 16 residues. The germline V gene has CDR1 LNHDA and CDR2 SQIVND (reference sequence). Trimming shortened V by 3 bases and J by 0 bases, and 9 bases separated the two germline ends. Together with reference TRBV19 and TRBJ2-6, the CDR3 gives the full variable domain: DGGITQSPKYLFRKEGQNVTLSCEQNLNHDAMYWYRQDPGQGLRLIYYSQIVNDFQKGDIAEGYSVSREKKESFPLTVTSAQKNPTAFYLCASSMNGYSGANVLTFGAGSRLTVL.

The V and J genes are TRBV5-1 and TRBJ2-1; no clear D. Per germline, CDR1 SGHRS and CDR2 YFSETQ. V lost 2 bases, J lost 6 bases, and 6 bases lay in between. The CDR3 is 12 amino acids. The CDR3 nucleotides read TGCGCCAGCAGCTTAAACAGCAATGAGCAGTTCTTC. This gives the protein CASSLNSNEQFF.